Sequencing of this T cell receptor (beta chain) was carried out in a study of blood T cell repertoires in COVID-19 (dated by TCRdb to 2018 to 2021). About the study as a whole: Samples from collaborators originated in the United States, Italy and Spain and spanned both the acute and convalescent phases of COVID-19. The prospective study material was composed of cDNA or gDNA derived from T cells, B-cell-depleted T cells, or PBMCs. Deeply sampled blood TCRbeta repertoires from subjects exposed to, actively infected with, or recovered from COVID-19 were included in the dataset. The repertoires were released in a freely available public database intended as a resource for research on the immune response to SARS-CoV-2. The samples were drawn from the first 160 participants of the ongoing ImmuneRACE study and from some 1,300 subjects provided by 6 global collaborators. Sample metadata almost always included a de-identified subject ID, COVID-19 status, age in years and sex. Where HLA class I and class II types were available, the types were taken from metadata supplied by the sample provider, not from assay-based typing.

Reading the germline V gene gives CDR1 SGHTS and CDR2 YDEGEE. The junction shows trimming of 0 bases on V and 15 bases on J, plus 19 bases between the germline ends. The CDR3 covers 14 residues, taking in both the cysteine and the phenylalanine. Only the CDR3 DNA stays, 42 bases, in frame from base 1. In regard to this clone: Its target antigen remains unknown. No much larger clone is present one base from it, and per-base qualities are unavailable.

Whole blood was collected in K2EDTA tubes by collaborating institutions according to the institutions' own protocols. For TCRbeta analysis, collaborators shipped samples in one of three forms: frozen whole blood, isolated PBMCs, or DNA extracted from either of those sample types. TCRbeta CDR3 regions were amplified from genomic DNA by means of the immunoSEQ Assay, a bias-controlled multiplex PCR. On the study's bioinformatics: Within the assay, amplification of reference gene primers was used to estimate how many nucleated cells each sample contained. To quantify the absolute abundance of each unique TCRbeta CDR3 rearrangement, sequence reads were collapsed and filtered. Productive Simpson clonality was computed per sample as the square root of Simpson's diversity index over productive rearrangements. TCRdb stores this immuneACCESS table with in-frame sequences only. Part of the clones is absent; in the studies checked, under half of the shortfall reflects unresolved V genes, and no reason is known for the rest. V and J calls and clone size are as listed in that table; D and trimming were resolved from the DNA. The sample has 15,000 to 17,000 clones on record, 85% to 90% of them singletons. In total, the top ten clones hold approximately 55% of the sample.

Study-wide conclusions, independent of this receptor: Clinical and demographic metadata were provided uncurated, with the amount varying by source and participant.

The TCR sequence derives from a man aged 55-75 years with acute or convalescent COVID-19. Sequencing input: peripheral blood. The receptor chain draws on TRBV5-8 and TRBJ2-1; TRBD2 could be the D gene, as 6 bases match. The CDR3 reads CASSLAGTRGRVFF. The DNA sequence is TGTGCCAGCAGCTTGGCGGGGACTCGGGGTAGAGTGTTCTTC. The entire variable domain, with the stretches around the CDR3 drawn from the reference TRBV5-8 and TRBJ2-1 proteins, is EAGVTQSPTHLIKTRGQQATLRCSPISGHTSVYWYQQALGLGLQFLLWYDEGEERNRGNFPPRFSGRQFPNYSSELNVNALELEDSALYLCASSLAGTRGRVFFGPGTRLTVL.